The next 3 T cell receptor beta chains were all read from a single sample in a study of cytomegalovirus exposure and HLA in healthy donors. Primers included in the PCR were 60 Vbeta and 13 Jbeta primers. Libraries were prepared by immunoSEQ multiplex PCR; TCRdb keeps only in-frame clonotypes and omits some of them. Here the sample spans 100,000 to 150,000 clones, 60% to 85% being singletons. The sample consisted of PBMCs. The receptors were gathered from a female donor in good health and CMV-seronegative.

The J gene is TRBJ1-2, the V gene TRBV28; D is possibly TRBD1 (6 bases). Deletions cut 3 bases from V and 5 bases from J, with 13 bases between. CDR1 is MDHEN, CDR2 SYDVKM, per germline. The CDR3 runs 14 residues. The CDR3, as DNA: TGTGCCAGCAGTTTGATCTGGGGGCTTTATGGCTACACCTTC. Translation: CASSLIWGLYGYTF.

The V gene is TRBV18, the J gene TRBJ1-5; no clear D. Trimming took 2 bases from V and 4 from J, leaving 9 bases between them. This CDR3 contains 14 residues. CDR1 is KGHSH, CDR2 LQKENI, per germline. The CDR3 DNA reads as TGTGCCAGCTCACCAGGGCGTGGGAATCAGCCCCAGCATTTT. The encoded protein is CASSPGRGNQPQHF.

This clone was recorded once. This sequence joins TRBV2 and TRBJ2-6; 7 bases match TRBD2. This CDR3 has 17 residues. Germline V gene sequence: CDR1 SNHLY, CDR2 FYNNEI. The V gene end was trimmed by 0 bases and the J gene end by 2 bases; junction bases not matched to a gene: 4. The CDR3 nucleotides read TGTGCCAGCAGTGAAGCGGGGAGGGTGACTGGGGCCAACGTCCTGACTTTC. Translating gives CASSEAGRVTGANVLTF.